Shown below are 7 T cell receptor beta chains from a single sample sequenced in a study of technical replicates of blood from a handful of donors. Sequencing was performed with immunoSEQ multiplex PCR; in TCRdb, only in-frame clones are kept and a portion is missing. Of under 85,000 clones listed, about 92% are singletons. Sequenced input: T cells isolated from PBMCs. The source is a human donor in good health.

V usage is TRBV7-9 and J usage is TRBJ2-7; the D gene is possibly TRBD2 (7 bases). The V gene lost 5 bases and the J gene lost 2 bases, with 13 bases spanning the gap. Germline-derived CDR1 and CDR2 are SEHNR and FQNEAQ (reference sequence). The CDR3 runs 14 residues. DNA for the CDR3: TGTGCCAGCAGCCCCCAAGGGGGGGCCTACGAGCAGTACTTC. Encoded protein: CASSPQGGAYEQYF.

This sequence joins TRBV7-3 and TRBJ1-4; D remains unclear. V lost 1 base and J 8 bases, leaving 14 bases between the germline ends. Germline V CDR1 and CDR2: SGHTA, FQGTGA. The length of the CDR3 is 15 residues. The CDR3 protein is CASSLMAGEGEKLFF. The CDR3 DNA sequence: TGTGCCAGCAGCTTAATGGCCGGGGAGGGCGAAAAACTGTTTTTT.

V gene TRBV6-1 combines with J gene TRBJ2-7, with TRBD2 matching 12 bases. The CDR3 has 13 amino acids. The junction had 4 bases not matched to a gene; V was cut back by 8 bases and J by 5 bases. From germline, CDR1 is MNHNS and CDR2 SASEGT. This chain's CDR3 is CASRLAGVDEQYF. The CDR3 coding sequence is TGTGCCAGCCGACTAGCGGGAGTCGACGAGCAGTACTTC.

This rearrangement joins TRBV18 to TRBJ1-5, with 10 bases lining up with TRBD1. This CDR3 has 15 amino acids. Germline V gives CDR1 KGHSH, CDR2 LQKENI. V lost 6 bases and J lost 7; bases outside the gene matches: 9. The CDR3 reads CASSRGTGDQQPQHF. The CDR3 nucleotides are TGTGCCAGCTCGAGAGGGACAGGGGATCAACAGCCCCAGCATTTT.

The chain joins TRBV2 to TRBJ2-5; D is unclear. CDR3 length equals 12 residues. Germline CDR1 reads SNHLY; CDR2 reads FYNNEI. The germline V and J ends were trimmed by 8 bases and 4 bases, with 11 bases remaining between them. In nucleotides, the CDR3 is TGTGCCAGCCGCCTCGGTCCAGAGACCCAGTACTTC. Translating gives CASRLGPETQYF.

V gene TRBV4-1 combines with J gene TRBJ2-1; D call uncertain. Looked up from germline, CDR1 is MGHRA and CDR2 is YSYEKL. Trimming took off 0 bases at V and 10 bases at J, with 10 bases between the two ends. CDR3 length: 13 residues. CDR3 DNA sequence: TGCGCCAGCAGCCAAGATAGAGAGATAGAGCAGTTCTTC. Its protein is CASSQDREIEQFF.

CDR3: CASSWRLAVYNEQFF. In DNA form, the CDR3 reads TGTGCCAGCAGCTGGAGGCTAGCGGTGTACAATGAGCAGTTCTTC. This chain links TRBV7-9 with TRBJ2-1; 7 positions match TRBD2. This CDR3 region has 15 residues. The ends lost 4 bases at V and 4 bases at J; junction bases unmatched: 7. Germline lookup yields CDR1 SEHNR and CDR2 FQNEAQ (reference sequence). Using reference TRBV7-9 and TRBJ2-1 for the parts outside the CDR3, the full variable domain is DTGVSQNPRHKITKRGQNVTFRCDPISEHNRLYWYRQTLGQGPEFLTYFQNEAQLEKSRLLSDRFSAERPKGSFSTLEIQRTEQGDSAMYLCASSWRLAVYNEQFFGPGTRLTVL.